Below, one T cell receptor beta chain is given with its context. Its antigen remains unidentified. Only CD45RO-negative cells positively selected for CCR7 counted as naive CD8 cells, so terminally differentiated effector memory CD45RA+ cells were excluded. This entry comes from a study of shared clonotypes between healthy human individuals. Study-level points and caveats: Of the naive CD4 clonotypes, approximately 5% were shared across a handful of donors. Incomplete sequencing of sorted subsets was indicated by rarefaction despite large depth. Richness estimates generally favored naive over memory subsets.

Only in-frame clones appear in the TCRdb table, and some are missing; sequencing was by immunoSEQ multiplex PCR. The repertoire holds about 2 million clones, 85% to 95% seen once, with 0.85% to 1.3% in the top ten. The CDR3 consists of 19 residues. The trim removed 1 base at V and 0 bases at J, leaving 9 bases unmatched. CDR1 and CDR2 (germline): SGHVS, FQNEAQ. The chain links TRBV7-8 to TRBJ2-7, with TRBD2 matching over 13 bases. This TCR was sampled from a man between 18 and 29 years old in good health. The specimen was naive CD8+ T cells sorted from blood. The chain's CDR3 is CASSLVELAGGTISYEQYF. The CDR3 DNA sequence: TGTGCCAGCAGCTTAGTTGAACTAGCGGGAGGGACCATCTCCTACGAGCAGTACTTC.